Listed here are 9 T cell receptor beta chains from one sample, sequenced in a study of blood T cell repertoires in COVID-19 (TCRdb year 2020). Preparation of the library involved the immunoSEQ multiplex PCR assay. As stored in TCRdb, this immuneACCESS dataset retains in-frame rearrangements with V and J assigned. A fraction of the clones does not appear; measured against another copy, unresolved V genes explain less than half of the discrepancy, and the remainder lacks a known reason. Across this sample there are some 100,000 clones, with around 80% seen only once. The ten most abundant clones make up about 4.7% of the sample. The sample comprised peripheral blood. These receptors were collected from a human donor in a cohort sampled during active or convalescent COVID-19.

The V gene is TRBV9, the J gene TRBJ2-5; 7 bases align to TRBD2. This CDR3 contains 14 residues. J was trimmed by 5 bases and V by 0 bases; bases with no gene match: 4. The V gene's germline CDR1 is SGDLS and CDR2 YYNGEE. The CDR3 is CASSVVEGGETQYF. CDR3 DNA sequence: TGTGCCAGCAGCGTAGTAGAGGGAGGGGAGACCCAGTACTTC.

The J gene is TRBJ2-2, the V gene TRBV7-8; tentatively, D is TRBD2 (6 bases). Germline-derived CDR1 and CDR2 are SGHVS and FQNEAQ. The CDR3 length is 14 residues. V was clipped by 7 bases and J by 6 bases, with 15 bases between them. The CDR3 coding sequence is TGTGCCAGCATTAGTGGGGGGAAGTCCGGGGAGCTGTTTTTT. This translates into CASISGGKSGELFF.

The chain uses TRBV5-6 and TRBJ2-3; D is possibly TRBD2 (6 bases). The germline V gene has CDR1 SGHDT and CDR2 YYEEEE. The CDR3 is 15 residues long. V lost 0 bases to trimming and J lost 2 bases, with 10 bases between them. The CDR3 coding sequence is TGTGCCAGCAGCTTGGCCTGGGGGGTCACAGATACGCAGTATTTT. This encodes CASSLAWGVTDTQYF.

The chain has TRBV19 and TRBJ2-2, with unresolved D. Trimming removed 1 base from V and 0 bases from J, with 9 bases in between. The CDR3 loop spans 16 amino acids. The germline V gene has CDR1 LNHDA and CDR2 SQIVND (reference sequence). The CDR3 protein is CASSIVVTTNTGELFF. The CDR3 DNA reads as TGTGCCAGTAGTATAGTGGTGACAACGAACACCGGGGAGCTGTTTTTT.

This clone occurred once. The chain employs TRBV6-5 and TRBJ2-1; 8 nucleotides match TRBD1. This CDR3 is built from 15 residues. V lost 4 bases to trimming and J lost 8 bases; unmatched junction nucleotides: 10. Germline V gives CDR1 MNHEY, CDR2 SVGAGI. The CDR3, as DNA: TGTGCCAGCAGTTGGGGGATGGACAGGGTCCATGAGCAGTTCTTC. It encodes CASSWGMDRVHEQFF.

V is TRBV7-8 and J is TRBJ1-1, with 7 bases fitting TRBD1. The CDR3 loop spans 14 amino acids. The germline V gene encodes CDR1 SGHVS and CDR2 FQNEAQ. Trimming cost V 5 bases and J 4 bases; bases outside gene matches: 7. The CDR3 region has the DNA TGTGCCAGCAGCCCGGGGCAGGGGGGCACTGAAGCTTTCTTT. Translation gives CASSPGQGGTEAFF.

CDR3 sequence (DNA): TGTGCCAGCAGACGGGGGGTGGACACCGGGGAGCTGTTTTTT. This sequence encodes CASRRGVDTGELFF. J is TRBJ2-2 and V is TRBV27; 7 bases map to TRBD2. CDR3 length equals 14 residues. Unmatched junction bases numbered 4, after V lost 6 bases and J lost 3 bases. Germline-derived CDR1 and CDR2 are MNHEY and SMNVEV (reference sequence).

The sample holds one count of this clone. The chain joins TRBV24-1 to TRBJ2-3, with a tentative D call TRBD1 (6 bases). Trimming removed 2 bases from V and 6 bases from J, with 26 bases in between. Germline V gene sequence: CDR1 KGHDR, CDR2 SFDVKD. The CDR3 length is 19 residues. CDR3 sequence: CATSDSKFRGTSVVDTQYF. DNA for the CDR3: TGTGCCACCAGTGATTCGAAGTTCAGGGGAACATCGGTGGTGGATACGCAGTATTTT.

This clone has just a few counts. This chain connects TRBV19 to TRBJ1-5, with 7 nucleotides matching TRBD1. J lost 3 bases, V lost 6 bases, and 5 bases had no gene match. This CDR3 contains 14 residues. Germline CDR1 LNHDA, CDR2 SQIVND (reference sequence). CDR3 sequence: CASSLQGLNQPQHF. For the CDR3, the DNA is TGTGCCAGTAGCTTACAGGGGCTCAATCAGCCCCAGCATTTT.